A single sample is the source of the 27 T cell receptor beta chains below, sequenced in a study of T cell responses to AZD1222 COVID-19 vaccine. Some clones are missing from TCRdb's copy, which holds only in-frame ones; the method was immunoSEQ multiplex PCR. The sample holds some 60,000 clones, about 80% seen once. The material sequenced was peripheral blood, taken 28 days after the second AZD1222 dose. The receptor source for this set is an adult who received the AZD1222 COVID-19 vaccine.

This rearrangement joins TRBV3-1 (or the pseudogene TRBV3-2) to TRBJ1-2; 7 nucleotides line up with TRBD1. Looked up from germline, CDR1 is LGHDT and CDR2 is YNNKEL (reference sequence). This CDR3 comprises 13 residues. J lost 7 bases, V lost 4 bases, and 6 bases had no gene match. This CDR3 reads CASSLTGSGGYTF. CDR3 DNA: TGTGCCAGCAGCCTGACAGGGAGCGGTGGCTACACCTTC.

The V and J genes are TRBV7-2 and TRBJ1-2, with TRBD1 as a possible D gene (6 bases). Per germline, CDR1 SGHTA and CDR2 FQGNSA. Deletions cut 1 base from V and 6 bases from J, with 18 bases between. The CDR3 length is 16 residues. Here the CDR3 reads CASSLVRTESVNGYTF. The CDR3 DNA reads as TGTGCCAGCAGCTTAGTGCGGACAGAGTCTGTCAATGGCTACACCTTC.

This clone has just one count. V usage is TRBV7-2 and J usage is TRBJ2-7; possibly TRBD2 for D (5 bases). V was pared by 3 bases and J by 5 bases, with 8 bases between. The germline gives CDR1 SGHTA, CDR2 FQGNSA. This CDR3 spans 12 amino acids. CDR3 region: CASSFFGDEQYF. CDR3 in DNA: TGTGCCAGCAGCTTCTTCGGGGACGAGCAGTACTTC.

The J gene is TRBJ2-7, the V gene TRBV7-6; D may correspond to TRBD1 or TRBD2 (5 bases each). V was trimmed by 1 base and J by 0 bases, leaving 7 bases between them. Germline values: CDR1 SGHVS, CDR2 FNYEAQ. CDR3 length: 14 residues. Here the CDR3 DNA reads TGTGCCAGCAGCTTAGGGGACGGCTCCTACGAGCAGTACTTC. Residues: CASSLGDGSYEQYF.

This rearrangement joins TRBV7-2 to TRBJ2-2, with 11 bases matching TRBD2. This CDR3 has 16 amino acids. Germline CDR1 reads SGHTA; CDR2 reads FQGNSA. The ends lost 5 bases at V and 5 bases at J; junction bases unmatched: 7. The CDR3 DNA follows: TGTGCCAGCAGCGGTAGCGGGGGGGCGTGGACCGGGGAGCTGTTTTTT. Its protein product is CASSGSGGAWTGELFF.

This clone is medium-sized (0.01 to 0.1%) in the sample. This chain links TRBV7-9 with TRBJ2-2; TRBD2 matches at 13 bases. V was pared by 4 bases and J by 4 bases, with 12 bases of the junction left unmatched. The CDR3 consists of 19 residues. The germline V gene has CDR1 SEHNR and CDR2 FQNEAQ (reference sequence). In nucleotides, the CDR3 is TGTGCCAGCAGCTCCCCCCCGGGACTAGCGGGGTCCGTCACCGGGGAGCTGTTTTTT. Translation: CASSSPPGLAGSVTGELFF.

The chain combines TRBV5-1 with TRBJ2-5, with a tentative D call TRBD2 (6 bases). CDR3 length: 12 amino acids. Germline V CDR1 and CDR2: SGHRS, YFSETQ. The V and J ends lost 3 bases and 13 bases respectively, with 16 bases between them. The CDR3 is CASSSEGLQAYF. As DNA, the CDR3 is TGCGCCAGCAGCTCGGAGGGGCTTCAAGCGTACTTC.

The chain links TRBV20-1 to TRBJ2-5; no clear D gene. The CDR3 runs to 11 residues. CDR1 and CDR2 from the germline V gene are DFQATT and SNEGSKA (reference sequence). Trimming left V 0 bases short and J 9 bases short, with 8 bases between. The chain's CDR3 is CSAREVTAQYF. CDR3 DNA sequence: TGCAGTGCTAGAGAAGTCACTGCCCAGTACTTC.

The chain recombines TRBV5-1 with TRBJ1-5, with D possibly being TRBD1 (5 bases). Trimming cost V 4 bases and J 4 bases, with 12 bases left between them. The CDR3 has 14 amino acids. Germline V gene sequence: CDR1 SGHRS, CDR2 YFSETQ. The CDR3 loop is CASSPGDGNQPQHF. CDR3 bases: TGCGCCAGCAGCCCTGGGGACGGAAATCAGCCCCAGCATTTT.

The chain's CDR3 is CASSMGRGEQYF. The CDR3 nucleotides are TGTGCCAGCAGTATGGGCCGAGGCGAGCAGTACTTC. V gene TRBV27 combines with J gene TRBJ2-7, with D unclear. Germline CDR1 is MNHEY and CDR2 is SMNVEV (reference sequence). V lost 5 bases, J lost 6 bases, and 11 bases lay in between. The CDR3 length is 12 residues.

The CDR3 coding sequence is TGCGCCAGCAGTGAGACCTCCTTGGGGGATTCACCCCTCCACTTT. This translates into CASSETSLGDSPLHF. The rearrangement joins TRBV10-2 to TRBJ1-6; D is perhaps TRBD1 (5 bases). The CDR3 is 15 amino acids. Trimming removed 2 bases from V and 8 bases from J, with 13 bases in between. Germline values: CDR1 WSHSY, CDR2 SAAADI.

The gene calls are TRBV21-1 and TRBJ1-5. TRBV21-1 is shown as a pseudogene. This CDR3 has 15 amino acids. The CDR3 spells CASSKFGVENQPQHF. As DNA, the CDR3 is TGTGCCAGCAGCAAATTTGGGGTGGAGAATCAGCCCCAGCATTTT.

The chain couples TRBV7-2 to TRBJ2-2; 10 bases are a match to TRBD2. Per the germline V gene, CDR1 is SGHTA and CDR2 is FQGNSA. The CDR3 has 17 amino acids. V lost 3 bases, J lost 4 bases, and 8 bases stayed unmatched. The CDR3 here is CASSFAAAGGGTGELFF. In DNA, the CDR3 is TGTGCCAGCAGCTTCGCGGCAGCGGGGGGGGGCACCGGGGAGCTGTTTTTT.

This clone turned up a few times. V gene TRBV2 combines with J gene TRBJ2-5; 11 bases match TRBD2. The CDR3 contains 13 residues. CDR1 and CDR2 from the germline V gene are SNHLY and FYNNEI. V shed 7 bases, J shed 9 bases, and the junction held 7 bases outside the gene matches. CDR3 in amino acids: CASKGLAALAQYF. Written as DNA, the CDR3 is TGTGCCAGCAAGGGACTAGCGGCGTTGGCCCAGTACTTC.

This clone was seen more than once but under ten times. This chain joins TRBV2 and TRBJ2-2; D is unresolved. The CDR3 has 14 amino acids. The germline CDR1 and CDR2 sequences are SNHLY and FYNNEI. Trimming removed 7 bases from V and 1 base from J, with 10 bases in between. The CDR3 DNA is TGTGCCAGCACCTTGAGACAGAACACCGGGGAGCTGTTTTTT. Translated, it gives CASTLRQNTGELFF.

The chain has TRBV29-1 and TRBJ2-7; 7 bases map to TRBD1. Germline V lookup: CDR1 SQVTM, CDR2 ANQGSEA. This CDR3 is 13 amino acids long. V gave up 4 bases and J gave up 3 bases; unmatched junction bases: 6. CDR3 DNA: TGCAGCGTTGCGGTGACAGGGAACTACGAGCAGTACTTC. Protein: CSVAVTGNYEQYF.

V is TRBV11-2 and J is TRBJ2-7; 10 bases match TRBD2. CDR1 is SGHAT, CDR2 FQNNGV, per germline. The CDR3 sequence is 15 residues long. With 5 bases clipped from V and 6 bases from J, the junction kept 10 bases outside the gene matches. The CDR3 region is CASSPSGGVPSEQYF. The CDR3 DNA follows: TGTGCCAGCAGCCCCAGCGGGGGGGTTCCCTCCGAGCAGTACTTC.

J is TRBJ1-1 and V is TRBV5-1, with D perhaps matching TRBD1 (6 bases). Looked up from germline, CDR1 is SGHRS and CDR2 is YFSETQ. V lost 0 bases, J lost 5 bases, and 11 bases lay in between. This CDR3 has 14 residues. CDR3 in amino acids: CASSLDRVETEAFF. In DNA form, the CDR3 reads TGCGCCAGCAGCTTGGACAGGGTGGAAACTGAAGCTTTCTTT.

The V and J genes are TRBV27 and TRBJ1-1; no firm D call. The germline V gene has CDR1 MNHEY and CDR2 SMNVEV (reference sequence). The CDR3 consists of 12 residues. The V end lost 0 bases, the J end lost 11 bases, and 10 bases lay between the germline ends. CDR3 DNA sequence: TGTGCCAGCAGTTTATCGGGAGGTTCGGCTTTCTTT. It encodes CASSLSGGSAFF.

In the case of this clone: Different DNA sequences within this sample yield the same CDR3. The rearrangement uses TRBV7-2 and TRBJ1-3; D gene unclear. Trimming stripped 2 bases from V and 2 bases from J, with 7 bases between. The CDR3 has 14 amino acids. Looked up from germline, CDR1 is SGHTA and CDR2 is FQGNSA. CDR3 residues: CASSLRQAGNTIYF. CDR3 in DNA: TGTGCCAGCAGCTTAAGGCAGGCTGGAAACACCATATATTTT. Full variable domain (missing parts from reference TRBV7-2 and TRBJ1-3): GAGVSQSPSNKVTEKGKDVELRCDPISGHTALYWYRQSLGQGLEFLIYFQGNSAPDKSGLPSDRFSAERTGGSVSTLTIQRTQQEDSAVYLCASSLRQAGNTIYFGEGSWLTVV.

The chain has TRBV6-5 and TRBJ1-1; D perhaps matches TRBD1 (6 bases). The CDR3 consists of 13 residues. The germline CDR1 and CDR2 sequences are MNHEY and SVGAGI. V was clipped by 0 bases and J by 8 bases, with 10 bases between them. The CDR3 bases are TGTGCCAGCAGTTACTCAATAGGGGGAGAAGCTTTCTTT. Its protein is CASSYSIGGEAFF.

In this sample, this clone turned up once. The V gene is TRBV2, the J gene TRBJ2-1; a weak D match, TRBD1 (6 bases). Germline CDR1 and CDR2: SNHLY and FYNNEI. Trimming took 7 bases from V and 7 from J, leaving 23 bases between them. The CDR3 is made up of 16 amino acids. The CDR3 spells CASKSGSYRVGNEQFF. In DNA form, the CDR3 reads TGTGCCAGCAAATCGGGTAGTTACAGGGTTGGAAATGAGCAGTTCTTC.

The rearrangement joins TRBV3-1 (or the pseudogene TRBV3-2) to TRBJ1-1, with 9 bases identical to TRBD1. Per the germline V gene, CDR1 is LGHDT and CDR2 is YNNKEL (reference sequence). The CDR3 covers 14 residues. V gave up 9 bases and J gave up 4 bases; unmatched junction bases: 9. CDR3 coding DNA: TGTGCCAGTGGACAGGGGCGGTTCAGCACTGAAGCTTTCTTT. This encodes CASGQGRFSTEAFF.

This chain connects TRBV28 to TRBJ2-4, with 9 bases aligning to TRBD1. CDR1 and CDR2 from the germline V gene are MDHEN and SYDVKM. This CDR3 contains 14 residues. Unmatched junction bases numbered 9, after V lost 6 bases and J lost 9 bases. The CDR3 DNA reads as TGTGCCAGCAGCTTAACTGGGACAGGGACCATTCAGTACTTC. Its translation: CASSLTGTGTIQYF.

The chain uses TRBV9 and TRBJ1-1; tentative D call: TRBD1 (5 bases). This CDR3 contains 15 residues. Per germline, CDR1 SGDLS and CDR2 YYNGEE. V lost 3 bases to trimming and J lost 1 base, with 13 bases between them. The CDR3 DNA reads TGTGCCAGCAGCGCGTCGGGGGAAGGGAACACTGAAGCTTTCTTT. Protein product: CASSASGEGNTEAFF.

The V call is TRBV30, the J call TRBJ1-4; 9 nucleotides align to TRBD1. V trimming: 2 bases; J trimming: 7 bases; junction bases outside the gene matches: 5. The CDR3 runs to 14 residues. In germline, CDR1 is GTSNPN, CDR2 SVGIG (reference sequence). The CDR3 sequence: CAWSRTGAGEKLFF. In DNA form, the CDR3 reads TGTGCCTGGAGTCGGACAGGGGCGGGTGAAAAACTGTTTTTT. Drawing the rest from reference TRBV30 and TRBJ1-4, the complete variable domain is SQTIHQWPATLVQPVGSPLSLECTVEGTSNPNLYWYRQAAGRGLQLLFYSVGIGQISSEVPQNLSASRPQDRQFILSSKKLLLSDSGFYLCAWSRTGAGEKLFFGSGTQLSVL.

This chain uses TRBV5-1 with TRBJ2-7, with D hard to call. Trimming cost V 2 bases and J 4 bases, with 7 bases left between them. Looked up from germline, CDR1 is SGHRS and CDR2 is YFSETQ. The CDR3 is made up of 12 amino acids. CDR3 protein: CASSFDRYEQYF. The CDR3 DNA follows: TGCGCCAGCAGCTTCGACCGTTACGAGCAGTACTTC.